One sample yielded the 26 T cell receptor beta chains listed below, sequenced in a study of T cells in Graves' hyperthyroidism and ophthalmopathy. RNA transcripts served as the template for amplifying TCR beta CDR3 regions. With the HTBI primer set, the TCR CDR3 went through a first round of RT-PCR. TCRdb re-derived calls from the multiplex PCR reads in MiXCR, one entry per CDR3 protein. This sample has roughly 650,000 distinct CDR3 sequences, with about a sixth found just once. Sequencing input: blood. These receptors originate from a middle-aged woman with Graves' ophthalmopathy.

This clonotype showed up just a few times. Written as DNA, the CDR3 is TGTGCCAGTAGCAGGGGTAGCGACACTGAAGCTTTCTTT. Translated: CASSRGSDTEAFF. The V and J genes are TRBV19 and TRBJ1-1; a possible D gene is TRBD1 (6 bases). This CDR3 comprises 13 residues. The germline V and J ends were trimmed by 6 bases and 3 bases, with 11 bases remaining between them. Germline V gene data show CDR1 as LNHDA and CDR2 as SQIVND (reference sequence).

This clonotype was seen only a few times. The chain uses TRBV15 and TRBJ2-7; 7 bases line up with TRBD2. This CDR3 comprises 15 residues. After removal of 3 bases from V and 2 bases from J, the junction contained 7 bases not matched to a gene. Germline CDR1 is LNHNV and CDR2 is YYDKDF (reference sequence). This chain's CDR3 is CATSSGLDSTYEQYF. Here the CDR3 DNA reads TGTGCCACCAGCAGTGGACTAGATTCAACCTACGAGCAGTACTTC.

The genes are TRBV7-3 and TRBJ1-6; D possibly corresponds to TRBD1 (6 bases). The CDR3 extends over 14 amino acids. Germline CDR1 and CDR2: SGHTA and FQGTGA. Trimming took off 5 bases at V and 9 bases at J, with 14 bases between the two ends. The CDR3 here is CASSIGGDTSPLHF. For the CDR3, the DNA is TGTGCCAGCAGCATAGGAGGGGACACTTCACCCCTCCACTTT.

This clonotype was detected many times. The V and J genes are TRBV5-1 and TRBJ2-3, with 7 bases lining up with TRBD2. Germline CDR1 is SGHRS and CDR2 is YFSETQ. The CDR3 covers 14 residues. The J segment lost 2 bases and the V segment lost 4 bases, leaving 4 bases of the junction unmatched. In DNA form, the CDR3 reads TGCGCCAGCAGCGGCGGGGGATACACAGATACGCAGTATTTT. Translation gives CASSGGGYTDTQYF. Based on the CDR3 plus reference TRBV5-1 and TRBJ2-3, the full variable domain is KAGVTQTPRYLIKTRGQQVTLSCSPISGHRSVSWYQQTPGQGLQFLFEYFSETQRNKGNFPGRFSGRQFSNSRSEMNVSTLELGDSALYLCASSGGGYTDTQYFGPGTRLTVL.

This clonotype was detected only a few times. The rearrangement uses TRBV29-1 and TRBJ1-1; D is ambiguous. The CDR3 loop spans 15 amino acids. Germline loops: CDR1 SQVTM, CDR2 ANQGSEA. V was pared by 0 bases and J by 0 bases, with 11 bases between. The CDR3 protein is CSVEDPVGMNTEAFF. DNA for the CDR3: TGCAGCGTTGAAGATCCAGTAGGGATGAACACTGAAGCTTTCTTT.

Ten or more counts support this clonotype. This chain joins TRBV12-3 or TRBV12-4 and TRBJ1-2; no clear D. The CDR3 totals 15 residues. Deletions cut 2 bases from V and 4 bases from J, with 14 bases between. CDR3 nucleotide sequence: TGTGCCAGCAGTTTATCAAGGGAAGTCTTCTATGGCTACACCTTC. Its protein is CASSLSREVFYGYTF.

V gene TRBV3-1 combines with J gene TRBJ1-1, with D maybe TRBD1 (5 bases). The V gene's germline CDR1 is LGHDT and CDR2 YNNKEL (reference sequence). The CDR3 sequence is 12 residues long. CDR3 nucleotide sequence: TGTGCTACGGCACAGGCTAACACTGAAGCTTTCTTT. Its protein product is CATAQANTEAFF.

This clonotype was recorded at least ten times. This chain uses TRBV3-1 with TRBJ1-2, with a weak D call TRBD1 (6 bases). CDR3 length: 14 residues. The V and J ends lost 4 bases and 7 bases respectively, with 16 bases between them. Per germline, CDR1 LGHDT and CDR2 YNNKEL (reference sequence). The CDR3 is CASSLQQGGRGYTF. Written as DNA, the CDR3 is TGTGCCAGCAGCCTTCAACAGGGAGGTCGTGGCTACACCTTC.

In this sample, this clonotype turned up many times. Here the CDR3 reads CAIGQRNQPQHF. DNA of the CDR3: TGTGCCATCGGACAGAGGAATCAGCCCCAGCATTTT. J is TRBJ1-5 and V is TRBV28, with D possibly being TRBD1 (6 bases). Trimming took off 10 bases at V and 4 bases at J, with 11 bases between the two ends. The CDR3 has 12 amino acids. The germline V gene encodes CDR1 MDHEN and CDR2 SYDVKM.

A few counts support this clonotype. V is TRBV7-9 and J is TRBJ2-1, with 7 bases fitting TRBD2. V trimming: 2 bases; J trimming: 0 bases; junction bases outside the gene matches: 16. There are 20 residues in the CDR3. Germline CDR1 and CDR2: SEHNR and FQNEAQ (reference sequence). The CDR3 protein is CASSLLLADNHLSSYNEQFF. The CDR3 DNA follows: TGTGCCAGCAGCTTACTTCTAGCGGACAACCATCTAAGCTCCTACAATGAGCAGTTCTTC. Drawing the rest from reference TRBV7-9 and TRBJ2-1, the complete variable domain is DTGVSQNPRHKITKRGQNVTFRCDPISEHNRLYWYRQTLGQGPEFLTYFQNEAQLEKSRLLSDRFSAERPKGSFSTLEIQRTEQGDSAMYLCASSLLLADNHLSSYNEQFFGPGTRLTVL.

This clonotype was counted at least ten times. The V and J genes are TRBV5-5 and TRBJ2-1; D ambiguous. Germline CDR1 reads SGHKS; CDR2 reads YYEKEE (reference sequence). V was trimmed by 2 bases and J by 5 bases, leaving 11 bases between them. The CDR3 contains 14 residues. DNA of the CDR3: TGTGCCAGCAGCTTAATTATCCGGGACAATGAGCAGTTCTTC. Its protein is CASSLIIRDNEQFF.

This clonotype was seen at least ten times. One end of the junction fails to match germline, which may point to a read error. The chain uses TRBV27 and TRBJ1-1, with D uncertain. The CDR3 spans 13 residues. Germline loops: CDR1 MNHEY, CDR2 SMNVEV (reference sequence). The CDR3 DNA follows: TGTGCTAGCAGTTTAAGAGTGGTCACTGAAGCTTTCTTT. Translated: CASSLRVVTEAFF.

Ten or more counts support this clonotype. CDR3 protein: CSARQDISYEQYF. CDR3 DNA sequence: TGCAGTGCTAGACAGGACATATCCTACGAGCAGTACTTC. V usage is TRBV20-1 and J usage is TRBJ2-7, with D possibly matching TRBD1 (5 bases). Germline loops: CDR1 DFQATT, CDR2 SNEGSKA (reference sequence). Between the trimmed V and J ends, which lost 2 bases and 1 base, there was a span of 9 bases. The CDR3 runs to 13 residues.

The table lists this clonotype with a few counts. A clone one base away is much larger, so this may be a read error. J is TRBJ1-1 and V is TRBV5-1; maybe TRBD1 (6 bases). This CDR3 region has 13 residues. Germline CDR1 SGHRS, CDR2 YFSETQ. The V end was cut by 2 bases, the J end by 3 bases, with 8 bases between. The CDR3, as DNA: TGCGCCAGCAGCTTTACAGGGCACACTGAAGCTTTCTTT. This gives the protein CASSFTGHTEAFF. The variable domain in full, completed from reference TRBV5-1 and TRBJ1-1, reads KAGVTQTPRYLIKTRGQQVTLSCSPISGHRSVSWYQQTPGQGLQFLFEYFSETQRNKGNFPGRFSGRQFSNSRSEMNVSTLELGDSALYLCASSFTGHTEAFFGQGTRLTVV.

This chain's CDR3 is CASSLLPGTVLETQYF. The CDR3 region has the DNA TGCGCCAGCAGCTTACTACCGGGGACGGTGTTGGAGACCCAGTACTTC. The V gene is TRBV5-1, the J gene TRBJ2-5; either TRBD1 or TRBD2 may supply D (5 bases each). The germline gives CDR1 SGHRS, CDR2 YFSETQ. The CDR3 runs to 16 residues. V shed 2 bases and J shed 5 bases, with 19 bases lying between them.

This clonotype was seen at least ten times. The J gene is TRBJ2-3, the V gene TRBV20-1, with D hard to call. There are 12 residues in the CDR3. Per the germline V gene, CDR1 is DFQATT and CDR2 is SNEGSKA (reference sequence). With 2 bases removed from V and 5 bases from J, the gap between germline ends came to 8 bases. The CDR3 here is CSARSPVDTQYF. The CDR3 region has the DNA TGCAGTGCTAGATCGCCGGTAGATACGCAGTATTTT.

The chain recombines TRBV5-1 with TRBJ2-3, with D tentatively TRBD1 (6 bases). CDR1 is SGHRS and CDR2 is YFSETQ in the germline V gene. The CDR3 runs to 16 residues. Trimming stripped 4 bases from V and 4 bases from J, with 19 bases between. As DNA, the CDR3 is TGCGCCAGCAGCCCCGGGACACCCCAGCGACCAGATACGCAGTATTTT. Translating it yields CASSPGTPQRPDTQYF.

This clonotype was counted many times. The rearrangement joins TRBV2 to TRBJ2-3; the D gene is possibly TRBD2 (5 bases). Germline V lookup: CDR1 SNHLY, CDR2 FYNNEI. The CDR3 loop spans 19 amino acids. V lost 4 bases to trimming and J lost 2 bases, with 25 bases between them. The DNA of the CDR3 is TGTGCCAGCAGTGTTGATAGTCCTGCGACTATCATGCTCACAGATACGCAGTATTTT. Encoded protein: CASSVDSPATIMLTDTQYF.

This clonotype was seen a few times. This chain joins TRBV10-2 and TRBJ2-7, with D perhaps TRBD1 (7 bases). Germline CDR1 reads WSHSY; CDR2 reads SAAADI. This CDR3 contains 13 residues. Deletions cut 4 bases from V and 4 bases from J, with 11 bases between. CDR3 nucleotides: TGCGCCAGCAGTGCGGCAGGGGGGTACGAGCAGTACTTC. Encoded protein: CASSAAGGYEQYF.

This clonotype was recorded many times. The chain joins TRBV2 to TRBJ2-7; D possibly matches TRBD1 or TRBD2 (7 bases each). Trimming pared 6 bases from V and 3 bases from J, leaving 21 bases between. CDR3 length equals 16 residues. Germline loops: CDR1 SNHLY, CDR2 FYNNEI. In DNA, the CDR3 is TGTGCCAGCAGCCCCCCGACTAGCAGGGGGGTCTACGAGCAGTACTTC. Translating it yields CASSPPTSRGVYEQYF. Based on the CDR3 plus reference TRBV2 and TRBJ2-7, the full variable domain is EPEVTQTPSHQVTQMGQEVILRCVPISNHLYFYWYRQILGQKVEFLVSFYNNEISEKSEIFDDQFSVERPDGSNFTLKIRSTKLEDSAMYFCASSPPTSRGVYEQYFGPGTRLTVT.

The CDR3 here is CASSYKGSGAKNIQYF. The CDR3 DNA reads as TGTGCCAGCAGTTATAAGGGGTCGGGGGCCAAAAACATTCAGTACTTC. J is TRBJ2-4 and V is TRBV12-3 or TRBV12-4; D tentatively fits TRBD1 or TRBD2 (5 bases each). The CDR3 extends over 16 amino acids. Deletions cut 4 bases from V and 1 base from J, with 14 bases between.

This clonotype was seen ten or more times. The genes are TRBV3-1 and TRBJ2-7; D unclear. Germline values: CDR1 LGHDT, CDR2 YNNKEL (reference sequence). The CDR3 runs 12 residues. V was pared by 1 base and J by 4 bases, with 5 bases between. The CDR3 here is CASSQVTYEQYF. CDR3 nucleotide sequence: TGTGCCAGCAGCCAAGTAACGTACGAGCAGTACTTC.

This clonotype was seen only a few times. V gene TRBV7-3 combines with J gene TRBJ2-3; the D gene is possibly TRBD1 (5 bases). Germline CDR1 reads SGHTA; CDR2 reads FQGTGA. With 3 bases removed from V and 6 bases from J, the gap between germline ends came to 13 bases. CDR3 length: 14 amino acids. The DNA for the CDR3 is TGTGCCAGCAGCTTTCAAGGGGTAAAGGATACGCAGTATTTT. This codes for CASSFQGVKDTQYF.

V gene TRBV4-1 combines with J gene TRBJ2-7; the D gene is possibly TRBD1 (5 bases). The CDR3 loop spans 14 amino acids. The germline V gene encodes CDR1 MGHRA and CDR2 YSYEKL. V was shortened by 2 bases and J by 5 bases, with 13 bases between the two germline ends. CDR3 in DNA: TGCGCCAGCAGCCAACTAAAAAAAGGGGACGAGCAGTACTTC. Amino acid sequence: CASSQLKKGDEQYF.

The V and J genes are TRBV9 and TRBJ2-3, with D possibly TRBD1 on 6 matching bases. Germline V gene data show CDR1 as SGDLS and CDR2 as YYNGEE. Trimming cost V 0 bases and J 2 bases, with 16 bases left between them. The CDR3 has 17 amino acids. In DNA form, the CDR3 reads TGTGCCAGCAGCGTAGGGGGCGGACAGATTTTCACAGATACGCAGTATTTT. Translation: CASSVGGGQIFTDTQYF.

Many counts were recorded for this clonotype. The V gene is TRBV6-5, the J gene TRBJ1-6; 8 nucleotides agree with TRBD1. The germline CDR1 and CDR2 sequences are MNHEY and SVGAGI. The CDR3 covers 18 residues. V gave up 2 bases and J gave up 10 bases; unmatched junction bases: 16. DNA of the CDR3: TGTGCCAGCAGTTACGTCAGGGGGGGACAGGTTAGAGTGTCACCCCTCCACTTT. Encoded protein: CASSYVRGGQVRVSPLHF.